This TCR beta chain comes out of a study of blood T cell repertoires in COVID-19. Original processing methods: Estimation of nucleated cell counts relied on the amplification of reference gene primers. TCRdb's table, derived via immunoSEQ multiplex PCR, lists solely in-frame clones and lacks some. The DNA was the basis for D and trimming; V, J and clone size are from that table. The table lists about 300,000 clones, around 87% of them singletons. In terms of age and location, participants ranged from roughly 18 to 95 years and lived in approximately 26 US areas. V was clipped by 6 bases and J by 3 bases; unmatched bases: 11. The CDR3 runs to 14 residues. Germline-derived CDR1 and CDR2 are GTSNPN and SVGIG (reference sequence).

The chain links TRBV30 to TRBJ2-7, with 7 bases lining up with TRBD2. This receptor was identified in a woman under 30 with acute COVID-19. Material for sequencing was PBMCs or T cells enriched from blood (not recorded which). CDR3 bases: TGTGCCTGCAAAAGCGGGGACTCTTACTACGAGCAGTACTTC. It codes for CACKSGDSYYEQYF. Looking up the rest from reference TRBV30 and TRBJ2-7 gives the full variable domain: SQTIHQWPATLVQPVGSPLSLECTVEGTSNPNLYWYRQAAGRGLQLLFYSVGIGQISSEVPQNLSASRPQDRQFILSSKKLLLSDSGFYLCACKSGDSYYEQYFGPGTRLTVT.